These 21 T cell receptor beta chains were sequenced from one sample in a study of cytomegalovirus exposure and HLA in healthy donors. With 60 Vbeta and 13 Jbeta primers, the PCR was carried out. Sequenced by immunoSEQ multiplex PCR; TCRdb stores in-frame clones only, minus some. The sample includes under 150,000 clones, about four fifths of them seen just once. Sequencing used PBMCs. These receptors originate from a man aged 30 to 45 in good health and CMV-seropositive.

CDR3 DNA sequence: TGTGCCAGCAGCAAAGCGGACGGCATCGGGGAGCTGTTTTTT. Its protein product is CASSKADGIGELFF. The chain uses TRBV7-6 and TRBJ2-2; tentatively, D is TRBD2 (5 bases). The V and J ends lost 5 bases and 7 bases respectively, with 14 bases between them. This CDR3 region has 14 residues. Germline values: CDR1 SGHVS, CDR2 FNYEAQ.

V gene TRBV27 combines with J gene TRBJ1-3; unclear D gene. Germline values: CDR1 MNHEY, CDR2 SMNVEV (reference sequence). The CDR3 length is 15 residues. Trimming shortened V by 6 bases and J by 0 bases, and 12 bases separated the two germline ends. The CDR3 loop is CASSQRGFSGNTIYF. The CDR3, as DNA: TGTGCCAGCAGCCAACGCGGTTTCTCTGGAAACACCATATATTTT.

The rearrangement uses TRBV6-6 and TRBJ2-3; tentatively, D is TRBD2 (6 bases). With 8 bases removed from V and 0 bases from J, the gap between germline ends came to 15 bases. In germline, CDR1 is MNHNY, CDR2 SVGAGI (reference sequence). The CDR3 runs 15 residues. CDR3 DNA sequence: TGTGCCAGCCTCACCGGGGGACCTAGCACAGATACGCAGTATTTT. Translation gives CASLTGGPSTDTQYF.

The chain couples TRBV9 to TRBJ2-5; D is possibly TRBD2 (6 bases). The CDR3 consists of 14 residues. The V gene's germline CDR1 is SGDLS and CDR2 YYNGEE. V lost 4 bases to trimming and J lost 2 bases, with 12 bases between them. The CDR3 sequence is CASSPGGQQETQYF. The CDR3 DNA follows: TGTGCCAGCAGCCCTGGAGGGCAGCAAGAGACCCAGTACTTC. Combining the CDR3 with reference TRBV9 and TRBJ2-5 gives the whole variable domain DSGVTQTPKHLITATGQRVTLRCSPRSGDLSVYWYQQSLDQGLQFLIQYYNGEERAKGNILERFSAQQFPDLHSELNLSSLELGDSALYFCASSPGGQQETQYFGPGTRLLVL.

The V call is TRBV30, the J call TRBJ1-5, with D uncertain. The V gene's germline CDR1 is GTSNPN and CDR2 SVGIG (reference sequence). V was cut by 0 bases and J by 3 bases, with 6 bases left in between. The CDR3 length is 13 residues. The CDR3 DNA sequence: TGTGCCTGGAGTGTTCAGGACAATCAGCCCCAGCATTTT. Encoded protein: CAWSVQDNQPQHF.

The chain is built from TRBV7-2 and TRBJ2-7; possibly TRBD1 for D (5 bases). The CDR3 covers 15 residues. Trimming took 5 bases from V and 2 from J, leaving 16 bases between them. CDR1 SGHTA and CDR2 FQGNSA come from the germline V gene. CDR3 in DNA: TGTGCCAGCAGCCAGGGCGGCGGCAAAGCCTACGAGCAGTACTTC. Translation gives CASSQGGGKAYEQYF.

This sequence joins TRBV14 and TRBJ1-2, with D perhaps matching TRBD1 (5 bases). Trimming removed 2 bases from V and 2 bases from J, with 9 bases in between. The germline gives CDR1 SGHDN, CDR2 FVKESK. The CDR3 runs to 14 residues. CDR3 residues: CASSQTGGNYGYTF. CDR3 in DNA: TGTGCCAGCAGCCAAACAGGTGGAAACTATGGCTACACCTTC.

The CDR3 DNA is TGTGCCAGCTCACCGACCGACGGAGGCTCTGGAAACACCATATATTTT. This gives the protein CASSPTDGGSGNTIYF. This chain joins TRBV18 and TRBJ1-3, with no clear D. V gave up 3 bases and J gave up 0 bases, with 12 bases separating them. Germline loops: CDR1 KGHSH, CDR2 LQKENI. CDR3 size: 16 residues.

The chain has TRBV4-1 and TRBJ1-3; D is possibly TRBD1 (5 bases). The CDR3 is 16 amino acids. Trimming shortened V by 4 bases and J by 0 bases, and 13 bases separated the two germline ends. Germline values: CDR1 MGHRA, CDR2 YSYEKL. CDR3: CASSREAGNSGNTIYF. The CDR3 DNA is TGCGCCAGCAGCCGAGAGGCAGGGAACTCTGGAAACACCATATATTTT.

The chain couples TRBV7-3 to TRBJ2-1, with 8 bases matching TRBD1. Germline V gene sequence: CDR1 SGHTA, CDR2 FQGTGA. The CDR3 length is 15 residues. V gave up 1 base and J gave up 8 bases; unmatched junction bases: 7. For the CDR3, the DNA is TGTGCCAGCAGCTTAAGACAGGGGACCGTCGATGAGCAGTTCTTC. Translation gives CASSLRQGTVDEQFF.

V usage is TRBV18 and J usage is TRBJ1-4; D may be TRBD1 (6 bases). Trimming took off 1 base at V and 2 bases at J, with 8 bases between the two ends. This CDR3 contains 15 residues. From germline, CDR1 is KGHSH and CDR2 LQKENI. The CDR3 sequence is CASSPQRGTNEKLFF. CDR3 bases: TGTGCCAGCTCACCACAGAGGGGGACTAATGAAAAACTGTTTTTT.

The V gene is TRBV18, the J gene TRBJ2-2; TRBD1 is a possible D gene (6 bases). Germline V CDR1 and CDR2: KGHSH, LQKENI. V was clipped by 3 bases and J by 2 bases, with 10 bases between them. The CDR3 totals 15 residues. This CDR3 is CASSPQGLNTGELFF. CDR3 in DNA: TGTGCCAGCTCACCCCAGGGGCTCAACACCGGGGAGCTGTTTTTT.

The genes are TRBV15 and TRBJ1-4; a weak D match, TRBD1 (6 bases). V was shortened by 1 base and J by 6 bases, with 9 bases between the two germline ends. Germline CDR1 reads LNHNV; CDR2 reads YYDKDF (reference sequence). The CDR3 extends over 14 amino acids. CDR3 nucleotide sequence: TGTGCCACCAGCAGAGGGGACATGGATGAAAAACTGTTTTTT. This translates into CATSRGDMDEKLFF.

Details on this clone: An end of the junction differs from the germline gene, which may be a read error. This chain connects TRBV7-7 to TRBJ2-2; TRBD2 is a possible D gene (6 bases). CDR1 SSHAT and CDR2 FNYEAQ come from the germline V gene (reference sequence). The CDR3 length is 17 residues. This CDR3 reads CASSQNLAVANTGELFF. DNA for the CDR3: TGTGCTAGCAGCCAAAATTTAGCGGTCGCGAACACCGGGGAGCTGTTTTTT. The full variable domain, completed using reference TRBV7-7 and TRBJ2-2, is GAGVSQSPRYKVTKRGQDVTLRCDPISSHATLYWYQQALGQGPEFLTYFNYEAQPDKSGLPSDRFSAERPEGSISTLTIQRTEQRDSAMYRCASSQNLAVANTGELFFGEGSRLTVL.

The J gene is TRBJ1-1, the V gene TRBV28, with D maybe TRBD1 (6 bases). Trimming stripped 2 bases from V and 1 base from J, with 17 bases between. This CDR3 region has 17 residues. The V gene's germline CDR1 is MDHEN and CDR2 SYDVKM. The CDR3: CASSLNVRGARNTEAFF. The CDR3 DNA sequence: TGTGCCAGCAGTTTAAATGTTCGGGGGGCAAGGAACACTGAAGCTTTCTTT.

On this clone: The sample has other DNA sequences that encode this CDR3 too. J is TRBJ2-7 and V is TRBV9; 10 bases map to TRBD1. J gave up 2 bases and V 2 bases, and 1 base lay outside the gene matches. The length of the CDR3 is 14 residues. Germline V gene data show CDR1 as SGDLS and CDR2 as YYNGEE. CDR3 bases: TGTGCCAGCAGCGTCGGACAGGGGGCCTACGAGCAGTACTTC. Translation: CASSVGQGAYEQYF.

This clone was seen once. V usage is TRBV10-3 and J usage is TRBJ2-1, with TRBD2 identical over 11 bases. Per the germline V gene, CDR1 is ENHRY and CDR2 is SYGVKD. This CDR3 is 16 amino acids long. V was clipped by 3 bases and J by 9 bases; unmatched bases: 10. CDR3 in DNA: TGTGCCATCAGTGATCTAGCGGGGGGAGGCTCGGGTGAGCAGTTCTTC. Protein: CAISDLAGGGSGEQFF.

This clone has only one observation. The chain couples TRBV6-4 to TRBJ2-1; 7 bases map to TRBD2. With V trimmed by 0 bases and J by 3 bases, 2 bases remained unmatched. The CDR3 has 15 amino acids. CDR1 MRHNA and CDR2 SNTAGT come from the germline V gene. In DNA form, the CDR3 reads TGTGCCAGCAGTGACTCGCCGGGGGGCTACAATGAGCAGTTCTTC. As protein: CASSDSPGGYNEQFF.

The CDR3 spells CASSNSYGYTF. CDR3 nucleotide sequence: TGTGCCAGCAGCAACAGCTATGGCTACACCTTC. The chain employs TRBV9 and TRBJ1-2; D is unclear. CDR1 is SGDLS, CDR2 YYNGEE, per germline. V lost 4 bases and J lost 4, with 5 bases in between. This CDR3 has 11 residues.

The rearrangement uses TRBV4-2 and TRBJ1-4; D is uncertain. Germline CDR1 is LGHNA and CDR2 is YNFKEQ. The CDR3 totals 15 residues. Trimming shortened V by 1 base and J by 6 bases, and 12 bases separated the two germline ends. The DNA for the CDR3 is TGTGCCAGCAGCCAAGTCCGCAGGTCGCATGAAAAACTGTTTTTT. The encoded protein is CASSQVRRSHEKLFF.

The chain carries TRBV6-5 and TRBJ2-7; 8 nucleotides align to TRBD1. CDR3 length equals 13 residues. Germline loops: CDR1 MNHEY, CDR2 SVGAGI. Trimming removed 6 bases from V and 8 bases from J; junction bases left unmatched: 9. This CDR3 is CASSRGTGFKQYF. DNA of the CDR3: TGTGCCAGCAGCCGCGGGACAGGCTTTAAGCAGTACTTC.